Each of the 32 T cell receptor beta chains below was sequenced from the same sample in a study of prognosis after radiotherapy for stage I lung cancer. Multiplex PCR in two rounds served to amplify TCR beta CDR3 from genomic DNA. Initially, in first-round PCR, primers specific to each TRBV and TRBJ gene were used. TCRdb independently ran MiXCR on the multiplex PCR reads; one entry per CDR3 protein. Of 12,000 or so distinct CDR3 sequences in the sample, nearly 55% were seen once. The starting material was PBMCs, obtained before or after stereotactic body radiation therapy (not recorded which). Receptors were obtained from a donor aged 50 or older with non-small cell lung cancer.

V gene TRBV6-4 combines with J gene TRBJ2-2, with 7 bases aligning to TRBD1. Germline lookup yields CDR1 MRHNA and CDR2 SNTAGT. With 8 bases clipped from V and 0 bases from J, the junction kept 3 bases outside the gene matches. This CDR3 comprises 14 residues. The CDR3 loop is CASQGTANTGELFF. As DNA, the CDR3 is TGTGCCAGCCAGGGGACAGCGAACACCGGGGAGCTGTTTTTT.

The sample holds many counts of this clonotype. One end of the junction varies from germline; a read error may be responsible. This chain connects TRBV7-6 to TRBJ1-1; D not resolved. There are 14 residues in the CDR3. CDR1 is SGHVS and CDR2 is FNYEAQ in the germline V gene. CDR3 in DNA: TGTGCTAGCAGCTTAGTCCCAGAACCTGGTGAAGCTTTCTTT. It codes for CASSLVPEPGEAFF.

This clonotype appeared a few times. Compared with germline, one end of the junction differs, possibly owing to a read error. The rearrangement uses TRBV28 and TRBJ2-1; TRBD2 aligns across 12 bases. Looked up from germline, CDR1 is MDHEN and CDR2 is SYDVKM. The CDR3 has 19 amino acids. The CDR3 reads CASSVSRLAGVRSYNEKLF. Here the CDR3 DNA reads TGTGCCAGCAGTGTCTCAAGACTAGCGGGAGTTCGTTCCTACAATGAGAAGTTATTC.

In its sample, this clonotype is medium-sized. The chain combines TRBV12-3 or TRBV12-4 with TRBJ2-1, with TRBD1 identical over 9 bases. The V and J ends lost 7 bases and 2 bases, in that order; junction bases with no gene match: 6. There are 15 residues in the CDR3. CDR3 sequence (DNA): TGTGCCAGCAATCCAACAGGGGGCACCTACAATGAGCAGTTCTTC. Its protein product is CASNPTGGTYNEQFF.

The chain couples TRBV19 to TRBJ1-2; D is ambiguous. Germline CDR1 and CDR2: LNHDA and SQIVND (reference sequence). V shed 1 base and J shed 1 base, with 7 bases lying between them. The CDR3 totals 14 residues. The CDR3 DNA sequence: TGTGCCAGTAGTATAGGACGGGTTAACTATGGCTACACCTTC. As protein: CASSIGRVNYGYTF.

The gene calls are TRBV11-3 and TRBJ2-2; no firm D call. The CDR3 extends over 14 amino acids. Germline-derived CDR1 and CDR2 are SGHNT and YENEEA. V was cut by 1 base and J by 6 bases, with 9 bases left in between. The CDR3 DNA sequence: TGTGCCAGCAGCTTAGTGGGAAGGGCCGGGGAGCTGTTTTTT. It yields the protein CASSLVGRAGELFF.

This clonotype was found once. The CDR3 nucleotides are TGTGCCAGCAGTTACGAGGGGCAGACTAGCAGATACACAGATACGCAGTATTTT. The encoded protein is CASSYEGQTSRYTDTQYF. This chain joins TRBV6-5 and TRBJ2-3; 7 bases agree with TRBD2. The CDR3 consists of 18 residues. Germline assignment: CDR1 MNHEY and CDR2 SVGAGI. The ends lost 2 bases at V and 2 bases at J; junction bases unmatched: 13.

At least ten counts were recorded for this clonotype. The V gene is TRBV3-1, the J gene TRBJ2-1; 8 bases map to TRBD2. CDR3 length equals 18 residues. J lost 5 bases, V lost 2 bases, and 14 bases had no gene match. Per the germline V gene, CDR1 is LGHDT and CDR2 is YNNKEL (reference sequence). The CDR3 is CASSQITLYGRGDNEQFF. CDR3 coding DNA: TGTGCCAGCAGCCAAATAACGCTCTACGGGAGGGGGGACAATGAGCAGTTCTTC.

The chain carries TRBV6-1 and TRBJ2-2; no definite D call. CDR3 length: 18 amino acids. V was shortened by 2 bases and J by 5 bases, with 21 bases between the two germline ends. Germline-derived CDR1 and CDR2 are MNHNS and SASEGT. This CDR3 is CASSESLLILGTTGELFF. CDR3 sequence (DNA): TGTGCCAGCAGTGAATCCCTACTGATATTGGGTACAACCGGGGAGCTGTTTTTT.

This clonotype appeared many times. This sequence joins TRBV4-1 and TRBJ1-4; tentatively, D is TRBD1 (5 bases). The length of the CDR3 is 15 residues. Trimming removed 4 bases at V and 5 bases at J, with 14 bases between. Looked up from germline, CDR1 is MGHRA and CDR2 is YSYEKL. This CDR3 is CASSRMGLSNEKLFF. CDR3 nucleotides: TGCGCCAGCAGCCGGATGGGACTGAGCAATGAAAAACTGTTTTTT.

The chain links TRBV6-2 or TRBV6-3 to TRBJ2-3, with 9 bases lining up with TRBD2. The CDR3 loop spans 15 amino acids. Trimming removed 10 bases from V and 1 base from J; junction bases left unmatched: 9. The germline gives CDR1 MNHEY, CDR2 SVGEGT. CDR3 sequence (DNA): TGTGCCATCCATGCGGGGGGGGGGGGCACAGATACGCAGTATTTT. Protein: CAIHAGGGGTDTQYF.

Remarks on this clonotype: This may stem from a read error, because a much larger clone lies one nucleotide away. The chain combines TRBV24-1 with TRBJ1-2; TRBD1 might be the D (5 bases). Looked up from germline, CDR1 is KGHDR and CDR2 is SFDVKD. The CDR3 is 12 residues long. CDR3 nucleotide sequence: TGTGCCAACAGTGAACGGGGGAATGGCTACACCTTC. This sequence encodes CANSERGNGYTF.

J is TRBJ1-1 and V is TRBV9; D is undetermined. Trimming left V 6 bases short and J 0 bases short, with 15 bases between. CDR3 size: 15 residues. The germline CDR1 and CDR2 sequences are SGDLS and YYNGEE. The CDR3 loop reads CASIHMGGLNTEAFF. The CDR3 nucleotides read TGTGCCAGCATCCATATGGGTGGGTTGAACACTGAAGCTTTCTTT. The full variable domain, with the rest looked up from reference TRBV9 and TRBJ1-1, is DSGVTQTPKHLITATGQRVTLRCSPRSGDLSVYWYQQSLDQGLQFLIQYYNGEERAKGNILERFSAQQFPDLHSELNLSSLELGDSALYFCASIHMGGLNTEAFFGQGTRLTVV.

The chain combines TRBV6-9 with TRBJ2-3, with 11 bases matching TRBD2. This CDR3 is 17 amino acids long. Germline V gene lookup returns CDR1 MNHGY and CDR2 SVAAGI. Unmatched junction bases numbered 12, after V lost 3 bases and J lost 7 bases. CDR3 in amino acids: CASSYRLIAGGPYTQYF. The DNA for the CDR3 is TGTGCCAGCAGTTACCGACTTATAGCGGGAGGGCCATATACGCAGTATTTT.

For this clonotype: A junction boundary mismatches the germline segment, possibly from a read error. The chain combines TRBV6-2 or TRBV6-3 with TRBJ2-6; 7 bases line up with TRBD1. Germline V CDR1 and CDR2: MNHEY, SVGEGT. The CDR3 runs to 15 residues. Written as DNA, the CDR3 is TGTGCCAACAGTTACTGGTCAGGGGGTGCCAACGTCCTGACTTTC. Its protein product is CANSYWSGGANVLTF.

CDR3 amino acids: CASIFDRGPSPLHF. The CDR3 DNA follows: TGTGCCAGCATCTTCGACAGGGGTCCTTCACCCCTCCACTTT. The chain combines TRBV7-9 with TRBJ1-6, with TRBD1 matching over 8 bases. Germline V lookup: CDR1 SEHNR, CDR2 FQNEAQ (reference sequence). J was trimmed by 9 bases and V by 7 bases; bases with no gene match: 8. This CDR3 comprises 14 residues.

On this clonotype: With a far larger clone one base away, a read error is the likely cause. The J gene is TRBJ2-5, the V gene TRBV6-9; D gene unclear. The CDR3 contains 13 residues. CDR1 is MNHGY and CDR2 is SVAAGI in the germline V gene. CDR3 sequence (DNA): TGTGCCAGCAGTTACCGGCGCCCAGAGAACCAGTACTTC. It specifies CASSYRRPENQYF.

Within the sample, this clonotype is medium-sized (0.01 to 0.1%). V is TRBV12-3 or TRBV12-4 and J is TRBJ2-1; the D gene is possibly TRBD2 (5 bases). The V end was cut by 3 bases, the J end by 7 bases, with 10 bases between. The CDR3 consists of 13 residues. CDR3 nucleotides: TGTGCCAGCAGTTTGTTGCGCGGGAATGAGCAGTTCTTC. Its translation is CASSLLRGNEQFF.

As for this clonotype: The junction does not match germline at one end; this may be a read error. CDR3 sequence: CASSLGVSGYEHYF. In nucleotides, the CDR3 is TGTGCCAGCAGTTTAGGGGTGAGTGGCTACGAGCATTACTTC. V usage is TRBV12-3 or TRBV12-4 and J usage is TRBJ2-7, with no clear D. The CDR3 contains 14 residues.

The gene calls are TRBV27 and TRBJ1-2; 10 nucleotides line up with TRBD1. In germline, CDR1 is MNHEY, CDR2 SMNVEV (reference sequence). V lost 2 bases to trimming and J lost 4 bases; unmatched junction nucleotides: 4. The CDR3 runs 15 residues. CDR3: CASSLVTGGLYGYTF. CDR3 nucleotides: TGTGCCAGCAGTTTAGTGACAGGGGGCCTCTATGGCTACACCTTC.

This clonotype was seen just once. A single base separates this from a much larger clone, so it may be a read error. This chain uses TRBV30 with TRBJ2-7, with a tentative D call TRBD1 (6 bases). Germline lookup yields CDR1 GTSNPN and CDR2 SVGIG (reference sequence). The CDR3 has 12 residues. CDR3 sequence (DNA): TGTGTCTGGAGCCCGACAGGCTGCGAGCAGTACTTC. This gives the protein CVWSPTGCEQYF.

Turning to this clonotype: The germline gene is not matched at one end of the junction; a read error may be the cause. The chain employs TRBV27 and TRBJ2-7; TRBD2 matches 8 bases. The CDR3 consists of 13 residues. Looked up from germline, CDR1 is MNHEY and CDR2 is SMNVEV (reference sequence). Written as DNA, the CDR3 is TGTGCCACCGCGGGGGGAATCTCCTACGATCAGTACTTC. Its protein product is CATAGGISYDQYF.

This chain joins TRBV7-3 and TRBJ2-1; 7 nucleotides match TRBD2. The CDR3 runs 17 residues. J lost 0 bases, V lost 1 base, and 6 bases had no gene match. Germline CDR1 is SGHTA and CDR2 is FQGTGA. This CDR3 is CASSLKGSGASYNEQFF. The DNA of the CDR3 is TGTGCCAGCAGCTTAAAAGGGAGCGGGGCCTCCTACAATGAGCAGTTCTTC.

This clonotype counts as medium-sized (0.01 to 0.1%). The rearrangement links TRBV10-3 to TRBJ2-7; the D gene could be TRBD1 or TRBD2 (5 bases each). Germline values: CDR1 ENHRY, CDR2 SYGVKD. V lost 3 bases to trimming and J lost 4 bases, with 13 bases between them. This CDR3 spans 14 amino acids. The CDR3 loop reads CAISDRQRGYEQYF. The CDR3 DNA reads TGTGCCATCAGTGACCGACAGAGAGGGTACGAGCAGTACTTC.

This sequence joins TRBV6-1 and TRBJ2-1, with TRBD2 matching over 15 bases. The junction had 7 bases not matched to a gene; V was cut back by 5 bases and J by 8 bases. The CDR3 length is 16 residues. Germline values: CDR1 MNHNS, CDR2 SASEGT. In DNA form, the CDR3 reads TGTGCCAGCAGTAGGACTAGCGGGAGGGCCCTCGATGAGCAGTTCTTC. Translation: CASSRTSGRALDEQFF.

Worth noting for this clonotype: A far larger clone is one nucleotide away, so this likely arose from a read error. This sequence joins TRBV7-3 and TRBJ2-7; D not certain. V gave up 5 bases and J gave up 3 bases, with 8 bases separating them. Germline V lookup: CDR1 SGHTA, CDR2 FQGTGA. This CDR3 has 12 amino acids. The DNA for the CDR3 is TGTGCCAGCAGCACCGATGGCTACGAGCAGTACTTC. Translated, it gives CASSTDGYEQYF.

The V and J genes are TRBV12-3 or TRBV12-4 and TRBJ2-3; D not certain. CDR3 length: 11 residues. Trimming removed 6 bases at V and 9 bases at J, with 10 bases between. CDR3 coding DNA: TGTGCCAGCAGAACTTTTCGGACGCAGTATTTT. This codes for CASRTFRTQYF.

The V gene is TRBV11-2, the J gene TRBJ2-7; D is ambiguous. The germline V gene encodes CDR1 SGHAT and CDR2 FQNNGV. V was pared by 5 bases and J by 3 bases, with 11 bases between. The CDR3 extends over 13 amino acids. CDR3 region: CASSPTYGYEQYF. DNA of the CDR3: TGTGCCAGCAGCCCTACGTACGGCTACGAGCAGTACTTC.

As regards this clonotype: This may arise from a read error, as a much more abundant clone is one base away. This chain connects TRBV6-9 to TRBJ2-4; D might be TRBD1 or TRBD2, each matching 5 bases. The germline V gene has CDR1 MNHGY and CDR2 SVAAGI. This CDR3 contains 14 residues. This CDR3 is CASSSTGPGGIKYF. The CDR3 nucleotides are TGTGCCAGCAGTTCAACAGGCCCCGGAGGCATTAAGTACTTC.

This chain connects TRBV20-1 to TRBJ1-2; D call uncertain. The CDR3 length is 13 residues. V was shortened by 3 bases and J by 2 bases, with 10 bases between the two germline ends. Germline V gene data show CDR1 as DFQATT and CDR2 as SNEGSKA (reference sequence). CDR3: CSASQNGNYGYTF. CDR3 DNA sequence: TGCAGTGCTAGTCAAAACGGAAACTATGGCTACACCTTC.

This clonotype has only one observation. The chain combines TRBV6-4 with TRBJ1-6; the D gene is possibly TRBD1 (6 bases). This CDR3 contains 14 residues. Germline V gives CDR1 MRHNA, CDR2 SNTAGT. The V end lost 7 bases, the J end lost 11 bases, and 18 bases lay between the germline ends. CDR3 region: CASTVRGDNPPLHF. The CDR3 bases are TGTGCCAGCACTGTCAGAGGGGACAATCCACCCCTCCACTTT.

This clonotype has more than one count but fewer than ten. A far larger clone is only one base removed, so a read error is likely. This chain uses TRBV6-4 with TRBJ2-6, with a weak D call TRBD1 (5 bases). The CDR3 spans 15 residues. Germline V gene sequence: CDR1 MRHNA, CDR2 SNTAGT. V lost 9 bases and J 4 bases, leaving 16 bases between the germline ends. This chain's CDR3 is CARSYWSGGANVLTF. CDR3 sequence (DNA): TGTGCCAGAAGTTACTGGTCAGGGGGGGCCAACGTCCTGACTTTC.